These 22 T cell receptor beta chains came from one sample sequenced in a study of PD-1 blockade in classical Hodgkin lymphoma. Sample time point: cycle 4 day 1 (C4D1), after less than 7 weeks of nivolumab. No patient escaped relapse after autologous stem cell transplantation, and brentuximab vedotin exposure varied. Sequencing was performed with immunoSEQ multiplex PCR; in TCRdb, only in-frame clones are kept and a portion is missing. The table shows tens of thousands of clones, with almost 90% occurring only once. This specimen consisted of peripheral blood mononuclear cells (PBMCs), obtained before the fourth cycle of nivolumab. These receptors originate from a human donor with classical Hodgkin lymphoma.

This clone was observed a handful of times. The V call is TRBV2, the J call TRBJ2-7; D is unclear. CDR3 length: 13 residues. Trimming pared 0 bases from V and 5 bases from J, leaving 8 bases between. Germline CDR1 reads SNHLY; CDR2 reads FYNNEI. CDR3 residues: CASSEAPGDEQYF. CDR3 DNA: TGTGCCAGCAGTGAAGCCCCAGGCGACGAGCAGTACTTC.

The table lists this clone with a count of one. The V and J genes are TRBV10-3 and TRBJ2-7; no clear D. Germline CDR1 is ENHRY and CDR2 is SYGVKD. The CDR3 totals 14 residues. V lost 4 bases and J 2 bases, leaving 12 bases between the germline ends. The CDR3 bases are TGTGCCATCAGTGCGGGCTCCAGCGCCTACGAGCAGTACTTC. Translation: CAISAGSSAYEQYF.

The chain has TRBV5-4 and TRBJ2-1; D is perhaps TRBD2 (6 bases). From germline, CDR1 is SGHNT and CDR2 YYREEE (reference sequence). The CDR3 sequence is 14 residues long. V lost 6 bases and J 4 bases, leaving 14 bases between the germline ends. The CDR3 reads CASNRGSGYNEQFF. CDR3 DNA sequence: TGTGCCAGCAATCGTGGTAGCGGTTACAATGAGCAGTTCTTC. The full variable domain, with the rest looked up from reference TRBV5-4 and TRBJ2-1, is ETGVTQSPTHLIKTRGQQVTLRCSSQSGHNTVSWYQQALGQGPQFIFQYYREEENGRGNFPPRFSGLQFPNYSSELNVNALELDDSALYLCASNRGSGYNEQFFGPGTRLTVL.

This clone was seen just once. The chain uses TRBV19 and TRBJ1-5, with D perhaps TRBD1 (6 bases). This CDR3 spans 19 amino acids. The ends were cut back, 3 bases at V and 0 bases at J, with 21 bases in the middle. Germline values: CDR1 LNHDA, CDR2 SQIVND (reference sequence). CDR3 in DNA: TGTGCCAGTAGTATTTTGAGGGGACATGGACAAAATAGCAATCAGCCCCAGCATTTT. Encoded protein: CASSILRGHGQNSNQPQHF.

This sequence joins TRBV5-1 and TRBJ2-1; possible D gene TRBD2, 5 bases. V shed 0 bases and J shed 4 bases, with 11 bases lying between them. The germline gives CDR1 SGHRS, CDR2 YFSETQ. CDR3 length: 15 amino acids. Here the CDR3 reads CASSLVGSRYNEQFF. The CDR3 DNA sequence: TGCGCCAGCAGCTTGGTAGGGAGTCGGTACAATGAGCAGTTCTTC.

This rearrangement joins TRBV9 to TRBJ1-5, with 7 nucleotides matching TRBD1. This CDR3 spans 18 amino acids. J gave up 4 bases and V 4 bases, and 17 bases lay outside the gene matches. The germline V gene encodes CDR1 SGDLS and CDR2 YYNGEE. The CDR3 sequence: CASSYPLRQGRGNQPQHF. DNA of the CDR3: TGTGCCAGCAGCTACCCTTTGCGACAGGGAAGGGGAAATCAGCCCCAGCATTTT.

The sample holds a few counts of this clone. The rearrangement links TRBV4-1 to TRBJ1-2; D unclear. Germline CDR1 is MGHRA and CDR2 is YSYEKL. This CDR3 has 12 amino acids. V was trimmed by 3 bases and J by 7 bases, leaving 9 bases between them. This CDR3 is CASSQANRGYTF. The CDR3 DNA follows: TGCGCCAGCAGCCAGGCCAATCGTGGCTACACCTTC.

The table lists this clone with a few counts. V gene TRBV19 combines with J gene TRBJ2-1, with 7 positions matching TRBD2. The CDR3 loop spans 16 amino acids. V shed 5 bases and J 1 base; nucleotides not matched to a gene: 8. The V gene's germline CDR1 is LNHDA and CDR2 SQIVND (reference sequence). The CDR3 nucleotides read TGTGCCAGTAGTGTGTTAGCGGGCACTTCCTACAATGAGCAGTTCTTC. This translates into CASSVLAGTSYNEQFF.

This chain links TRBV7-8 with TRBJ2-3; D is unclear. Trimming took 5 bases from V and 0 from J, leaving 6 bases between them. The CDR3 sequence is 13 residues long. From germline, CDR1 is SGHVS and CDR2 FQNEAQ. CDR3 sequence reads: CASSRGSTDTQYF. CDR3 bases: TGTGCCAGCAGCCGCGGAAGCACAGATACGCAGTATTTT.

The chain uses TRBV5-4 and TRBJ1-1; 7 bases line up with TRBD1. Per the germline V gene, CDR1 is SGHNT and CDR2 is YYREEE (reference sequence). V lost 3 bases and J lost 3; bases outside the gene matches: 5. The CDR3 has 14 amino acids. In DNA, the CDR3 is TGTGCCAGCAGCTCAGCAGGGGGAGACACTGAAGCTTTCTTT. It encodes CASSSAGGDTEAFF.

V usage is TRBV9 and J usage is TRBJ2-2; D may be TRBD1 or TRBD2 (5 bases each). CDR3 length: 18 residues. Trimming shortened V by 3 bases and J by 5 bases, and 23 bases separated the two germline ends. Per the germline V gene, CDR1 is SGDLS and CDR2 is YYNGEE. In nucleotides, the CDR3 is TGTGCCAGCAGCGCCCGAACCCTGACAAAAGAGGGGACCGGGGAGCTGTTTTTT. It encodes CASSARTLTKEGTGELFF.

J is TRBJ2-2 and V is TRBV6-6; 7 bases match TRBD1. V was pared by 5 bases and J by 8 bases, with 5 bases of the junction left unmatched. CDR1 and CDR2 (germline): MNHNY, SVGAGI (reference sequence). The CDR3 is 13 residues long. In DNA form, the CDR3 reads TGTGCCAGCAGTAAACCGGGACAGGGGGAGCTGTTTTTT. Translated: CASSKPGQGELFF.

The J gene is TRBJ2-7, the V gene TRBV5-1, with unresolved D. Trimming took off 5 bases at V and 0 bases at J, with 9 bases between the two ends. CDR3 size: 13 residues. Germline V gene data show CDR1 as SGHRS and CDR2 as YFSETQ. In nucleotides, the CDR3 is TGCGCCAGCAGTTCGGGTAGCTCCTACGAGCAGTACTTC. This sequence encodes CASSSGSSYEQYF.

J is TRBJ2-1 and V is TRBV19; TRBD2 matches at 8 bases. The V gene's germline CDR1 is LNHDA and CDR2 SQIVND (reference sequence). Trimming at V came to 10 bases and at J to 2 bases, leaving 7 bases not matched to a gene. CDR3 length: 14 amino acids. The CDR3 spells CATQLAATYNEQFF. CDR3 in DNA: TGTGCCACCCAACTAGCGGCAACCTACAATGAGCAGTTCTTC.

This clone was picked up one time. The chain employs TRBV18 and TRBJ2-3; no clear D gene. Trimming removed 0 bases at V and 6 bases at J, with 4 bases between. Germline V gene sequence: CDR1 KGHSH, CDR2 LQKENI. There are 12 residues in the CDR3. The CDR3: CASSPPSDTQYF. CDR3 sequence (DNA): TGTGCCAGCTCACCACCGAGTGATACGCAGTATTTT.

The V gene is TRBV23-1, the J gene TRBJ2-5; D gene unclear. TRBV23-1 is given ORF status, its function remaining uncertain. CDR3 size: 16 residues. Trimming removed 2 bases at V and 2 bases at J, with 15 bases between. CDR3 in amino acids: CASSQPGRLGQETQYF. Written as DNA, the CDR3 is TGCGCCAGCAGTCAACCCGGAAGACTGGGGCAAGAGACCCAGTACTTC.

J is TRBJ2-5 and V is TRBV20-1; D remains ambiguous. V lost 6 bases, J lost 5 bases, and 7 bases lay in between. This CDR3 is built from 10 residues. CDR1 is DFQATT and CDR2 is SNEGSKA in the germline V gene (reference sequence). CDR3 coding DNA: TGCAGTGCCAGACGGGAGACCCAGTACTTC. It is translated as CSARRETQYF.

The rearrangement uses TRBV5-4 and TRBJ1-2; D not certain. The V and J ends lost 4 bases and 5 bases respectively, with 15 bases between them. Germline lookup yields CDR1 SGHNT and CDR2 YYREEE (reference sequence). The CDR3 covers 14 residues. CDR3 sequence: CASSLDGIVYGYTF. CDR3 nucleotide sequence: TGTGCCAGCAGCCTGGACGGCATTGTGTATGGCTACACCTTC.

V is TRBV19 and J is TRBJ2-1, with D perhaps TRBD2 (5 bases). V was cut by 3 bases and J by 15 bases, with 15 bases left in between. CDR1 is LNHDA, CDR2 SQIVND, per germline (reference sequence). The CDR3 runs to 12 residues. CDR3 nucleotide sequence: TGTGCCAGTAGTATCGGGGTAGCTAAGCGGTTCTTC. Amino acid sequence: CASSIGVAKRFF.

This rearrangement joins TRBV7-2 to TRBJ2-7; D not resolved. Germline V CDR1 and CDR2: SGHTA, FQGNSA. The V end was cut by 4 bases, the J end by 2 bases, with 15 bases between. The CDR3 is 15 amino acids. In nucleotides, the CDR3 is TGTGCCAGCAGCTCTCGGGCCATCAATACCTACGAGCAGTACTTC. The encoded protein is CASSSRAINTYEQYF.

The chain employs TRBV9 and TRBJ2-7; 8 nucleotides agree with TRBD2. The CDR3 is 18 amino acids. Germline loops: CDR1 SGDLS, CDR2 YYNGEE. Trimming at V came to 3 bases and at J to 3 bases, leaving 17 bases not matched to a gene. CDR3 coding DNA: TGTGCCAGCAGCGCCGGACCGGGGGGGGAGGTTAAGGTCTACGAGCAGTACTTC. It is translated as CASSAGPGGEVKVYEQYF.

The rearrangement joins TRBV9 to TRBJ2-3, with D tentatively TRBD1 or TRBD2 (5 bases each). The germline V gene has CDR1 SGDLS and CDR2 YYNGEE. The length of the CDR3 is 15 residues. V was shortened by 0 bases and J by 7 bases, with 15 bases between the two germline ends. The CDR3 loop reads CASSVEGRDRNTQYF. Written as DNA, the CDR3 is TGTGCCAGCAGCGTAGAGGGAAGGGACCGGAATACGCAGTATTTT.